This T cell receptor (beta chain) was recovered during a study of post-analysis software for immune sequencing data. Study context: Patients with relapsing-remitting, secondary progressive and progressive-relapsing multiple sclerosis courses were all represented. General observations from the study: Analysis by F measure revealed that same-batch samples clustered strongly together. There was significantly lower normalized Chao1 diversity in multiple sclerosis patients than in controls. TRBV5-6, TRBV5-1 and TRBV20-1 belonged to a set of about 5 TRBV segments that were more frequent in patients than controls.

This CDR3 comprises 14 residues. Trimming removed 5 bases from V and 0 bases from J, with 10 bases in between. CDR1 is LGHNT and CDR2 is FRNRAP in the germline V gene. TCR beta cDNA libraries included unique molecular identifiers. TCRdb passed the PCR reads through MiXCR, listing each CDR3 protein once. Of approximately 730,000 distinct CDR3 sequences in the sample, about 32% were seen once. This clonotype was seen many times. Its antigen is not identified. This TCR was sampled from a girl aged 5-17 years with multiple sclerosis. This rearrangement joins TRBV12-5 to TRBJ2-5; the D gene could be TRBD1 or TRBD2 (5 bases each). Sequenced input: blood. The CDR3 sequence is CASGPGTYQETQYF. In DNA form, the CDR3 reads TGTGCTAGTGGTCCCGGGACGTACCAAGAGACCCAGTACTTC.